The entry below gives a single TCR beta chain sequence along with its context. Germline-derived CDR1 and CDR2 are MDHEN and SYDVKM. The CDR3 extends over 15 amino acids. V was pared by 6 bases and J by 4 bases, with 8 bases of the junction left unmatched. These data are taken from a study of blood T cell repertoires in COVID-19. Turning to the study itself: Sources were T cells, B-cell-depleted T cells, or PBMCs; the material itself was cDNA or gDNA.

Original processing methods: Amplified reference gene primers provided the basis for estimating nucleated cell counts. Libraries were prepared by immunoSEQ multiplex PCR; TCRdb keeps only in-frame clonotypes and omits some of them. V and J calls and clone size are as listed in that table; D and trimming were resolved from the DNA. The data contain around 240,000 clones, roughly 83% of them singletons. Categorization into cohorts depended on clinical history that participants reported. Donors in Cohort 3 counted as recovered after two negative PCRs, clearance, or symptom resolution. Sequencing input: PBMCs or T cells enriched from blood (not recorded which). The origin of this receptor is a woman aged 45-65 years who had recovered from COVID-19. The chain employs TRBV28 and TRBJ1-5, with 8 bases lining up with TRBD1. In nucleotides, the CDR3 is TGTGCCAGCAGCCGGACAGGGCCGAAGAATCAGCCCCAGCATTTT. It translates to CASSRTGPKNQPQHF.